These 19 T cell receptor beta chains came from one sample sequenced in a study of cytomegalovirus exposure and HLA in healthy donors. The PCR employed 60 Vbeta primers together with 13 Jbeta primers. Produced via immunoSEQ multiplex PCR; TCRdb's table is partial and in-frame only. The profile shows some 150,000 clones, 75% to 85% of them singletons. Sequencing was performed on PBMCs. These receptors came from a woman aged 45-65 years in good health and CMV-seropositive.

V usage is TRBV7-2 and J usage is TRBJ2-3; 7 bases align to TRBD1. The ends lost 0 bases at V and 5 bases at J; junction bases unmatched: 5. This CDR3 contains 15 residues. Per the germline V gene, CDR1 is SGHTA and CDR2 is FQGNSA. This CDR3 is CASSLARQGRDTQYF. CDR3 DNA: TGTGCCAGCAGCTTAGCGAGACAGGGTCGAGATACGCAGTATTTT. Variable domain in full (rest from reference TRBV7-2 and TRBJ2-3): GAGVSQSPSNKVTEKGKDVELRCDPISGHTALYWYRQSLGQGLEFLIYFQGNSAPDKSGLPSDRFSAERTGGSVSTLTIQRTQQEDSAVYLCASSLARQGRDTQYFGPGTRLTVL.

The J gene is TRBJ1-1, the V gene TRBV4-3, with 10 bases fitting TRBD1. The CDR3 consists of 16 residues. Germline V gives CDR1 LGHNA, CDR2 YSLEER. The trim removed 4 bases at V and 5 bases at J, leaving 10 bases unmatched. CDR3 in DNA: TGCGCCAGCAGCCGTAGACAGGGGGCTGCGGATACTGAAGCTTTCTTT. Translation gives CASSRRQGAADTEAFF.

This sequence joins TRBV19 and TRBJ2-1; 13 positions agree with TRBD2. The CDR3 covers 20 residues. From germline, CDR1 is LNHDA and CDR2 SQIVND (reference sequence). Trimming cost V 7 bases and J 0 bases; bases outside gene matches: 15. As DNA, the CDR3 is TGTGCCAGTAATAGCCAGACTAGCGGGGGGCTCATGAGCTCCTACAATGAGCAGTTCTTC. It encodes CASNSQTSGGLMSSYNEQFF.

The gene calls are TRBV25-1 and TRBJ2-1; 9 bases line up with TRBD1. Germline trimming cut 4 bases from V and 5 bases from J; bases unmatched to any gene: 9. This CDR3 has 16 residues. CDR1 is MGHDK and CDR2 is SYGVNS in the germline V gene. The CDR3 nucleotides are TGTGCCAGCAGTGCTTCAGGGGGACAGGGACACAATGAGCAGTTCTTC. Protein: CASSASGGQGHNEQFF.

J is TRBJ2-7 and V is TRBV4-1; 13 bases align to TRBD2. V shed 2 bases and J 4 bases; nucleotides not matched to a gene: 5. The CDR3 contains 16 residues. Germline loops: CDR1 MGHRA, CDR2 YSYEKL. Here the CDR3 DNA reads TGCGCCAGCAGCCAACCGACTAGCGGGAGGAATTACGAGCAGTACTTC. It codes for CASSQPTSGRNYEQYF.

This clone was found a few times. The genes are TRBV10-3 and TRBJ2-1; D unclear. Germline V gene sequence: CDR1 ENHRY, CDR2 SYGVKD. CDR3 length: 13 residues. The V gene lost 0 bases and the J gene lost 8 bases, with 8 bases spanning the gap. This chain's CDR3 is CAISESRGYEQFF. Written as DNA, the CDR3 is TGTGCCATCAGTGAGTCGAGAGGCTATGAGCAGTTCTTC.

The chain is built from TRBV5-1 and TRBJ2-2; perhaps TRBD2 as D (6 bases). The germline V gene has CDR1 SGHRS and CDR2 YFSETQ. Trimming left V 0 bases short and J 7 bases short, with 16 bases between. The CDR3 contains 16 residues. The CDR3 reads CASSLETSRSSGELFF. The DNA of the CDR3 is TGCGCCAGCAGCTTGGAGACTAGTCGTTCTAGCGGGGAGCTGTTTTTT.

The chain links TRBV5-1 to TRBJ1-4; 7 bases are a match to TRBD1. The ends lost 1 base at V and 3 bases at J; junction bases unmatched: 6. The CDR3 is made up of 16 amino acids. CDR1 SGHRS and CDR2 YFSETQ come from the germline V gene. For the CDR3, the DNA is TGCGCCAGCAGCTTGACAGGGGCGCGGGCTAATGAAAAACTGTTTTTT. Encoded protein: CASSLTGARANEKLFF.

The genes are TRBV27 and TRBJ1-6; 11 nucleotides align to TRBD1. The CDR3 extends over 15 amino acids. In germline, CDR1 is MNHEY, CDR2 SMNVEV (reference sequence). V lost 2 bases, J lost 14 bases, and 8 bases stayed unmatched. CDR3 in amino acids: CASSLRGQGVLALHF. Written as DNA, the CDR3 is TGTGCCAGCAGTTTACGGGGACAGGGGGTCTTAGCCCTCCACTTT.

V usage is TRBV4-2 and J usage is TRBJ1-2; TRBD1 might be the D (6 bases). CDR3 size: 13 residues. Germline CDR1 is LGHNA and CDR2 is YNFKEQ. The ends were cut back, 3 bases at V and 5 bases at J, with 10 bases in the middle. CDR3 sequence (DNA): TGTGCCAGCAGCCAGCGGGGGGCTTATGGCTACACCTTC. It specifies CASSQRGAYGYTF.

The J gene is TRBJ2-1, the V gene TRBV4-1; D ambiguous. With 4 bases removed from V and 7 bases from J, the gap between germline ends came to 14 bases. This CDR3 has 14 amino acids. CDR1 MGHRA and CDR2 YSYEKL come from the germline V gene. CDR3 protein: CASSPRPTKNEQFF. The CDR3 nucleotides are TGCGCCAGCAGCCCAAGGCCCACTAAAAATGAGCAGTTCTTC.

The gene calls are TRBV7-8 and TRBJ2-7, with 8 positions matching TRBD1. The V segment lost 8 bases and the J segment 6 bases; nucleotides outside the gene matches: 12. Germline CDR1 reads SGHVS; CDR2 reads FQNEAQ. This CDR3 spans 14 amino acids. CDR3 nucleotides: TGTGCCAGCGCCGCGCAGGGGGCTAGGGGCGAGCAGTACTTC. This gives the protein CASAAQGARGEQYF.

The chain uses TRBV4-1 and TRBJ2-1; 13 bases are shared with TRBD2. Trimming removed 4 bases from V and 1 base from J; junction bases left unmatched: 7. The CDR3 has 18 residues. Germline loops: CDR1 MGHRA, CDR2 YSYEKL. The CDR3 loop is CASSPGLAGVMSYNEQFF. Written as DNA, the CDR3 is TGCGCCAGCAGCCCCGGACTAGCGGGAGTTATGTCCTACAATGAGCAGTTCTTC.

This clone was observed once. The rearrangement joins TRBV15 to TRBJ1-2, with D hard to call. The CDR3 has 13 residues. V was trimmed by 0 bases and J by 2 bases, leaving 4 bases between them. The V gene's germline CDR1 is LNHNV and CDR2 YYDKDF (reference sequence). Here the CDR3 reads CATSRDLNYGYTF. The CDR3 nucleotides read TGTGCCACCAGCAGAGATCTAAACTATGGCTACACCTTC.

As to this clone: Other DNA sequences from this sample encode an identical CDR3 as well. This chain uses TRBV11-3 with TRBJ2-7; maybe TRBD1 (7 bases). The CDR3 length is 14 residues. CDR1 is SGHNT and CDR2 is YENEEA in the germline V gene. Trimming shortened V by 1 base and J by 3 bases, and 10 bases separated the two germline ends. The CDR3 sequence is CASSLGGDSYEQYF. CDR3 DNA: TGTGCCAGCAGCTTAGGGGGGGACAGCTACGAGCAGTACTTC.

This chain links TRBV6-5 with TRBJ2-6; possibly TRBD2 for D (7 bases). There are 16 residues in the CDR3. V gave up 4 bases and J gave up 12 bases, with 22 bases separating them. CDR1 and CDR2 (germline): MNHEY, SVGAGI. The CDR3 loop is CASSWWEGGGPLVLTF. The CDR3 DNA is TGTGCCAGCAGTTGGTGGGAGGGGGGGGGACCCCTCGTCCTGACTTTC.

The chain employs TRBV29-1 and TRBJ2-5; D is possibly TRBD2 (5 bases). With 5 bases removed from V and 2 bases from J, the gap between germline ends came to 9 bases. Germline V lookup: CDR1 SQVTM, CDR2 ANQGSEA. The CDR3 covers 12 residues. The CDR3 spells CSVLLVQETQYF. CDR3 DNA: TGCAGCGTTCTACTAGTTCAAGAGACCCAGTACTTC. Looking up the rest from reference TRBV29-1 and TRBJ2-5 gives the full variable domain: SAVISQKPSRDICQRGTSLTIQCQVDSQVTMMFWYRQQPGQSLTLIATANQGSEATYESGFVIDKFPISRPNLTFSTLTVSNMSPEDSSIYLCSVLLVQETQYFGPGTRLLVL.

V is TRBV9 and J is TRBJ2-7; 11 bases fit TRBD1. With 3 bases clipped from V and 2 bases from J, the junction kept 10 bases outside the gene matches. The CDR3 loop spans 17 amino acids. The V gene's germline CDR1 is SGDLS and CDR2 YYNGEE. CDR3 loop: CASSAGTGGSIAYEQYF. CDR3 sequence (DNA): TGTGCCAGCAGCGCAGGGACAGGGGGTTCTATAGCCTACGAGCAGTACTTC.

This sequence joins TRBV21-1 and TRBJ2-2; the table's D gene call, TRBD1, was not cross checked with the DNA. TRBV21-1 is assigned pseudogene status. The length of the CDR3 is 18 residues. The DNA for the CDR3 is TGTGCCAGCAGCAAAGCGGGAATCGACAGGACGAACACCGGGGAGCTGTTTTTT. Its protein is CASSKAGIDRTNTGELFF.